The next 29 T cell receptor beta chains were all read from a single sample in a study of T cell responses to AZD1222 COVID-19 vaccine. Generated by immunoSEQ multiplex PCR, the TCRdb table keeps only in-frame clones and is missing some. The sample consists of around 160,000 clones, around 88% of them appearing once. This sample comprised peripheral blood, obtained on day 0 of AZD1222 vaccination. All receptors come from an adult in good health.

In DNA form, the CDR3 reads TGCGCCAGCAGCTTGGGGCCGGGGGGCACTGGAAACACCATATATTTT. It yields the protein CASSLGPGGTGNTIYF. The chain uses TRBV5-1 and TRBJ1-3, with D perhaps matching TRBD1 (6 bases). V was trimmed by 0 bases and J by 2 bases, leaving 12 bases between them. The V gene's germline CDR1 is SGHRS and CDR2 YFSETQ. This CDR3 has 16 residues.

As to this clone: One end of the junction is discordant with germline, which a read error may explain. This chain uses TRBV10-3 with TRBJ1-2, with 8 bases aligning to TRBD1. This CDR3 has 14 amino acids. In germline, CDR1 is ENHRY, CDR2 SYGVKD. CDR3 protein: CAISDSWTGLSCVF. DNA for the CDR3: TGTGCCATCAGTGATTCCTGGACAGGGCTTTCCTGTGTCTTC.

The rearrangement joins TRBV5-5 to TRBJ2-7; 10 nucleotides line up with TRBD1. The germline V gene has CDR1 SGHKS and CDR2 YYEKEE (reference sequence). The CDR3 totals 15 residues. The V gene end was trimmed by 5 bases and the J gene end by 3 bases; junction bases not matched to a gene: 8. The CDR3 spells CASRSAGQGVYEQYF. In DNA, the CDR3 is TGTGCCAGCAGGAGTGCAGGACAGGGGGTCTACGAGCAGTACTTC.

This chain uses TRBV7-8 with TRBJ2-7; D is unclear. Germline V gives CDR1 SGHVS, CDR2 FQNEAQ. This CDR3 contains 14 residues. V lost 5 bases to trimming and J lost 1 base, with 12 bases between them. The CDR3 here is CASSPRPGSYEQYF. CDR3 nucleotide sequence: TGTGCCAGCAGCCCTCGACCTGGTTCCTACGAGCAGTACTTC.

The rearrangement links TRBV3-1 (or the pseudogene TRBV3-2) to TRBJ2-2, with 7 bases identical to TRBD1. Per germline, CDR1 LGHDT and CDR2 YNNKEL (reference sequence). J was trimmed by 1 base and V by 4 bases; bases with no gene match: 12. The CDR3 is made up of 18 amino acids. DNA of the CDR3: TGTGCCAGCAGCCCGTCAGTACTGGGACAGTTGAACACCGGGGAGCTGTTTTTT. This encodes CASSPSVLGQLNTGELFF.

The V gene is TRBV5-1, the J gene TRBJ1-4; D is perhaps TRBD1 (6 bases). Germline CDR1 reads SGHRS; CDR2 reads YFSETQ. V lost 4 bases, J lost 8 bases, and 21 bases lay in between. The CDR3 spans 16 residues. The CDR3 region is CASSIANRVPNEKLFF. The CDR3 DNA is TGCGCCAGCAGCATCGCAAACAGGGTTCCAAACGAAAAACTGTTTTTT.

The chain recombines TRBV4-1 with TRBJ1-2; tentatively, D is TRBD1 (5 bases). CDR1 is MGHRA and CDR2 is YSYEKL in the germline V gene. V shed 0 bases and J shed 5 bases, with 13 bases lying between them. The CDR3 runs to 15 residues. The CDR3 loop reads CASSQDVGGRYGYTF. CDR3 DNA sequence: TGCGCCAGCAGCCAAGATGTCGGGGGTCGGTATGGCTACACCTTC.

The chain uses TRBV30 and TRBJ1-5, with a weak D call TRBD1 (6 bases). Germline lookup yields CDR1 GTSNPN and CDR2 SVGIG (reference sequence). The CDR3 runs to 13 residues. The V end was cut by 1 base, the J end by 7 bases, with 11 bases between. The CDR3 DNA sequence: TGTGCCTGGAGTGCGGGGGCCGGACAGCCCCAGCATTTT. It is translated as CAWSAGAGQPQHF.

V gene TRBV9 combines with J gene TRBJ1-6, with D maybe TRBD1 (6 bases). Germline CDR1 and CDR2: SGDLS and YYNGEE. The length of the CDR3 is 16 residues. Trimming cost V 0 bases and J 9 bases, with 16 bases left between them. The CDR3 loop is CASSVGGTPEASPLHF. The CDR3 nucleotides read TGTGCCAGCAGCGTAGGAGGGACACCCGAAGCTTCACCCCTCCACTTT.

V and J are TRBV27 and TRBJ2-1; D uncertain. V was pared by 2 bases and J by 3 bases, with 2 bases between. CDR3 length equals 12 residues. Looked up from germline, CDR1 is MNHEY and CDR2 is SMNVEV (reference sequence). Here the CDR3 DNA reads TGTGCCAGCAGTTTAAACTACAATGAGCAGTTCTTC. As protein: CASSLNYNEQFF.

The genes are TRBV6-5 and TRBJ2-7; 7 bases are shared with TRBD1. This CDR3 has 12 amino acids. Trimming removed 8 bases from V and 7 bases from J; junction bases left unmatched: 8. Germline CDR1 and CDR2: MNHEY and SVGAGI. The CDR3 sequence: CASQGELREQYF. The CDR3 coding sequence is TGTGCCAGCCAGGGGGAATTAAGGGAGCAGTACTTC.

CDR3 DNA: TGTGCCTGGGCGGGACAGGGTGGAGAAAAACTGTTTTTT. Protein product: CAWAGQGGEKLFF. The chain recombines TRBV30 with TRBJ1-4; 9 nucleotides match TRBD1. J gave up 8 bases and V 5 bases, and 6 bases lay outside the gene matches. The CDR3 sequence is 13 residues long. Germline values: CDR1 GTSNPN, CDR2 SVGIG (reference sequence).

This chain's CDR3 is CASSETLSPAPIYF. In nucleotides, the CDR3 is TGTGCCAGCAGCGAAACTCTTTCCCCCGCCCCCATATATTTT. The V and J genes are TRBV9 and TRBJ1-3; D remains unclear. With 3 bases removed from V and 11 bases from J, the gap between germline ends came to 18 bases. Germline V gene data show CDR1 as SGDLS and CDR2 as YYNGEE. The CDR3 runs 14 residues.

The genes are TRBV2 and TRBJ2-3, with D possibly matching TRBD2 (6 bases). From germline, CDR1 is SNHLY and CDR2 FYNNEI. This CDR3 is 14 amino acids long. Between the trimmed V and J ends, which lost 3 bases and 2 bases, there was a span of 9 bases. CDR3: CASSELAITDTQYF. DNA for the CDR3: TGTGCCAGCAGTGAGCTAGCGATCACAGATACGCAGTATTTT.

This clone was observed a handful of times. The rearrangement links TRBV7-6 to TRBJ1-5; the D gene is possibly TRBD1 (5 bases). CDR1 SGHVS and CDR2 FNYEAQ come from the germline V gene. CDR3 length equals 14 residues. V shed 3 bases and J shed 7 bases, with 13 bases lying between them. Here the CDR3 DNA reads TGTGCCAGCAGCTTCTCCCTCAGGGACCAGCCCCAGCATTTT. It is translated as CASSFSLRDQPQHF.

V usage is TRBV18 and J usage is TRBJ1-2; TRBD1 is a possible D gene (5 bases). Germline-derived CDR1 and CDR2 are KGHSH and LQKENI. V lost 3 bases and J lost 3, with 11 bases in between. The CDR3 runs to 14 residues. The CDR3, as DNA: TGTGCCAGCTCACCGGGCGGGACTGACTATGGCTACACCTTC. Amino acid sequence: CASSPGGTDYGYTF.

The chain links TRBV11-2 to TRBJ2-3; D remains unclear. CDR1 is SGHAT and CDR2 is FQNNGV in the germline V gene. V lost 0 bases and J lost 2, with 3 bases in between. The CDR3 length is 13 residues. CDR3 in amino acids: CASSLDLTDTQYF. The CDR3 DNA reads TGTGCCAGCAGCTTAGATCTCACAGATACGCAGTATTTT. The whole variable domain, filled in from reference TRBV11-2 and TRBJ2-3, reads EAGVAQSPRYKIIEKRQSVAFWCNPISGHATLYWYQQILGQGPKLLIQFQNNGVVDDSQLPKDRFSAERLKGVDSTLKIQPAKLEDSAVYLCASSLDLTDTQYFGPGTRLTVL.

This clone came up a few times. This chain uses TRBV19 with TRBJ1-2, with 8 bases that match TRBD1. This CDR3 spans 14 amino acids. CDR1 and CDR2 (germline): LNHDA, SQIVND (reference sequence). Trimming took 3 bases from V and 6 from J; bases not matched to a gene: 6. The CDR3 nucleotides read TGTGCCAGTAGTATGGACAGGGAAAGTCATGGCTACACCTTC. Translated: CASSMDRESHGYTF.

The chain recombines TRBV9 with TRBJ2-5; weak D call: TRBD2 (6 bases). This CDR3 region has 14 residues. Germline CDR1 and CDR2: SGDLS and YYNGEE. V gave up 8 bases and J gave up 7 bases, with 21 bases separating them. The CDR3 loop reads CASHPWDSPGTQYF. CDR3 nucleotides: TGTGCCAGTCATCCCTGGGACTCCCCAGGGACCCAGTACTTC.

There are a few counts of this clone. The CDR3 loop is CASSVGTGLNTEAFF. The CDR3 DNA is TGTGCCAGCAGCGTAGGCACAGGGTTGAACACTGAAGCTTTCTTT. V and J are TRBV9 and TRBJ1-1, with D possibly being TRBD1 (6 bases). The CDR3 consists of 15 residues. Per germline, CDR1 SGDLS and CDR2 YYNGEE. The germline V and J ends were trimmed by 0 bases and 0 bases, with 9 bases remaining between them.

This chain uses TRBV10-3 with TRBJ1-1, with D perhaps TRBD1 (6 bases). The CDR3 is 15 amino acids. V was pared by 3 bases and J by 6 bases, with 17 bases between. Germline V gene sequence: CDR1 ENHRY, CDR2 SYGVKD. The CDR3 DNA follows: TGTGCCATCAGTGAAGGGCAGGGGATCGCCGCTGAAGCTTTCTTT. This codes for CAISEGQGIAAEAFF.

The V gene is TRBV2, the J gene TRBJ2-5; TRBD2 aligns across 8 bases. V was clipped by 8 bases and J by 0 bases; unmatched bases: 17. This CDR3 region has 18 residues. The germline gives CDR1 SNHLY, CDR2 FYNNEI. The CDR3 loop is CASRGLVATNTYQETQYF. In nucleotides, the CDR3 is TGTGCCAGCCGGGGACTAGTTGCGACAAACACGTACCAAGAGACCCAGTACTTC. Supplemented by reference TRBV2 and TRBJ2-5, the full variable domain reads EPEVTQTPSHQVTQMGQEVILRCVPISNHLYFYWYRQILGQKVEFLVSFYNNEISEKSEIFDDQFSVERPDGSNFTLKIRSTKLEDSAMYFCASRGLVATNTYQETQYFGPGTRLLVL.

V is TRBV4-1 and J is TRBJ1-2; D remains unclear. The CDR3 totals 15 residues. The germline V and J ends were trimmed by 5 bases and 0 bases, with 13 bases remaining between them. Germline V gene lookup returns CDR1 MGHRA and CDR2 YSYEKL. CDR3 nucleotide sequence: TGCGCCAGCAGCTCTTCAGTGGTAGCTAACTATGGCTACACCTTC. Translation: CASSSSVVANYGYTF.

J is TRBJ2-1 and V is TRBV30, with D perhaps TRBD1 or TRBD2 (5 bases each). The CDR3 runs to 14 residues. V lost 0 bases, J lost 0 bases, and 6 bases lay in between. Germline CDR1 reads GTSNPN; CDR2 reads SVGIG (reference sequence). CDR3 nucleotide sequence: TGTGCCTGGAGTGTCGGGGCCTCCTACAATGAGCAGTTCTTC. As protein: CAWSVGASYNEQFF.

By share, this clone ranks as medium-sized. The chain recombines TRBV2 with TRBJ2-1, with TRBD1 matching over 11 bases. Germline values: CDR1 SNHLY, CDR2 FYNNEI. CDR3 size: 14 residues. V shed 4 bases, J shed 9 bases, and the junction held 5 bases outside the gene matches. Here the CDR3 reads CASSGGQGAGEQFF. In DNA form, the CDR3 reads TGTGCCAGCAGTGGAGGACAGGGGGCTGGTGAGCAGTTCTTC.

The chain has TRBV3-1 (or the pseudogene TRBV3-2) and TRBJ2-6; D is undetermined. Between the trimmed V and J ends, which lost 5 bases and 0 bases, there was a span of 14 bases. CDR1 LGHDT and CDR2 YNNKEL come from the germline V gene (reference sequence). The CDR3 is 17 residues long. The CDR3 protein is CASSSSRQYSGANVLTF. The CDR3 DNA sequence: TGTGCCAGCAGCTCCTCCCGACAATACTCTGGGGCCAACGTCCTGACTTTC.

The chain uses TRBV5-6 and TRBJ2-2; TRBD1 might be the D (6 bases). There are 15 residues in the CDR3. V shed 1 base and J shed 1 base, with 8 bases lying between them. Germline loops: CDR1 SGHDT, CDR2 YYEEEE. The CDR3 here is CASSLRQVNTGELFF. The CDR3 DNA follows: TGTGCCAGCAGCTTGCGACAGGTGAACACCGGGGAGCTGTTTTTT.

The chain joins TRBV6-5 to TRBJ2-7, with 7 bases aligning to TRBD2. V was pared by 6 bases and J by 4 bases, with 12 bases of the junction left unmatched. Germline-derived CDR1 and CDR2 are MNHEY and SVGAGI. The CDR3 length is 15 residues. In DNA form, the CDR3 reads TGTGCCAGCAGCTCCGCTAGCGGAGCTAAATACGAGCAGTACTTC. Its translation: CASSSASGAKYEQYF.

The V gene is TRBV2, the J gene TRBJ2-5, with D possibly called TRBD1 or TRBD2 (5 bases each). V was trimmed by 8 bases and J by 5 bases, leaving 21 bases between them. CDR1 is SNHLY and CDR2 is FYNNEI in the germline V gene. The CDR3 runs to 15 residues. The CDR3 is CASVWIRDDGETQYF. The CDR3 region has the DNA TGTGCCAGCGTTTGGATCAGGGACGATGGTGAGACCCAGTACTTC.